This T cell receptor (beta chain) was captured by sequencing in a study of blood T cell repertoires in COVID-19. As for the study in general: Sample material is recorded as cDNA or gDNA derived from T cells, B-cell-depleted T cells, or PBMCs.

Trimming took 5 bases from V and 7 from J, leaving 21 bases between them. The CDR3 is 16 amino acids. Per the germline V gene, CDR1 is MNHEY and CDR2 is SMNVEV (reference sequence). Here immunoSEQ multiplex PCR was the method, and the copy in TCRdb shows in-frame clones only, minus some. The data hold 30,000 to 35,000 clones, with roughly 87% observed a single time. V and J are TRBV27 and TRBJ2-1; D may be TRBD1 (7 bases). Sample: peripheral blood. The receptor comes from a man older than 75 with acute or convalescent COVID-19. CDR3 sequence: CASSLYPGGGKNEQFF. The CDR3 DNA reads TGTGCCAGCAGTCTATACCCAGGGGGAGGTAAGAATGAGCAGTTCTTC.